What follows describes a single T cell receptor beta chain. The sample is drawn from a study of blood T cell repertoires in COVID-19. The CDR3 is 13 amino acids. CDR1 is MNHEY, CDR2 SMNVEV, per germline (reference sequence). V was pared by 9 bases and J by 1 base, with 13 bases between. TCRdb keeps only in-frame clones here, not all; method: immunoSEQ multiplex PCR. Here the sample spans approximately 140,000 clones, around 87% being singletons. The chain couples TRBV27 to TRBJ2-7, with D possibly being TRBD2 (5 bases). This clonotype was obtained from a woman aged 30 to 39 with acute COVID-19. The sample consisted of PBMCs or T cells enriched from blood (not recorded which). The CDR3 spells CASSRGQSYEQYF. In DNA form, the CDR3 reads TGTGCCAGTAGTCGGGGTCAATCCTACGAGCAGTACTTC.